This TCR beta chain was profiled in a study of T cell repertoires in cytomegalovirus infection. Study context: Alongside well-studied HLA-B-restricted CMV epitopes, recently identified HLA-C-restricted CMV epitopes were also used.

As regards this clonotype: Its antigen remains unknown.

In TCRdb, the reads were re-called with MiXCR into one record per CDR3 protein. Here the sample spans around 570,000 distinct CDR3 sequences, around two fifths being singletons. The sample here was cultured PBMCs, taken from culture after CMV antigen stimulation. This clonotype was obtained from a human donor in good health (CMV status not recorded). Some clones in this sample may be carry-over from other donors' samples.

CDR3: CSVGGSRNYGYTF. The CDR3 nucleotides are TGCAGCGTTGGGGGCAGTAGGAACTATGGCTACACCTTC. V gene TRBV29-1 combines with J gene TRBJ1-2; possible D gene TRBD1, 5 bases. The CDR3 is 13 amino acids. Germline loops: CDR1 SQVTM, CDR2 ANQGSEA. Trimming left V 4 bases short and J 2 bases short, with 11 bases between.